The 13 T cell receptor beta chains in this list originate from one sample, sequenced in a study of T cell responses to AZD1222 COVID-19 vaccine. Generated by immunoSEQ multiplex PCR, the TCRdb table keeps only in-frame clones and is missing some. This table holds some 130,000 clones, 90% to 95% found once. The sequenced sample was peripheral blood, obtained on day 0 of AZD1222 vaccination. These receptors were obtained from an adult in good health.

This clone was counted only a few times. The rearrangement joins TRBV7-2 to TRBJ2-7, with TRBD2 identical over 13 bases. J lost 6 bases, V lost 5 bases, and 7 bases had no gene match. Germline V CDR1 and CDR2: SGHTA, FQGNSA. CDR3 length: 15 amino acids. CDR3 sequence (DNA): TGTGCCAGCAGCGCACTAGCGGGAGGGCCTTCCGAGCAGTACTTC. Translated, it gives CASSALAGGPSEQYF.

CDR3 residues: CASSPSGGGNEQFF. CDR3 nucleotide sequence: TGCGCCAGCAGTCCCTCGGGAGGGGGCAATGAGCAGTTCTTC. V and J are TRBV10-1 and TRBJ2-1, with 8 bases that match TRBD2. This CDR3 spans 14 amino acids. Germline V gene data show CDR1 as WNHNN and CDR2 as SYGVQD (reference sequence). Germline trimming cut 5 bases from V and 6 bases from J; bases unmatched to any gene: 6.

The V gene is TRBV4-1, the J gene TRBJ1-5; 7 bases agree with TRBD1. From germline, CDR1 is MGHRA and CDR2 YSYEKL. With 5 bases clipped from V and 5 bases from J, the junction kept 6 bases outside the gene matches. CDR3 length: 14 residues. CDR3 sequence reads: CASSVGGSDQPQHF. DNA for the CDR3: TGCGCCAGCAGCGTAGGGGGCAGTGATCAGCCCCAGCATTTT.

This chain connects TRBV6-6 to TRBJ1-1; D is unresolved. Per germline, CDR1 MNHNY and CDR2 SVGAGI (reference sequence). Trimming took off 6 bases at V and 3 bases at J, with 8 bases between the two ends. The CDR3 is made up of 12 amino acids. DNA of the CDR3: TGTGCCAGCAGCTCCGGACACACTGAAGCTTTCTTT. This translates into CASSSGHTEAFF.

This chain joins TRBV29-1 and TRBJ2-1; TRBD1 matches at 7 bases. CDR3 length equals 13 residues. J lost 7 bases, V lost 6 bases, and 9 bases had no gene match. The germline CDR1 and CDR2 sequences are SQVTM and ANQGSEA. The CDR3 nucleotides are TGCAGCGTCCACAGGGGCCTTGGAAATGAGCAGTTCTTC. Its protein product is CSVHRGLGNEQFF.

The rearrangement uses TRBV7-6 and TRBJ2-3; a weak D match, TRBD2 (5 bases). The CDR3 contains 14 residues. Germline CDR1 reads SGHVS; CDR2 reads FNYEAQ. V lost 4 bases and J 2 bases, leaving 10 bases between the germline ends. The CDR3, as DNA: TGTGCCAGCAGCTCGCTGGACTTCACAGATACGCAGTATTTT. This sequence encodes CASSSLDFTDTQYF.

The chain carries TRBV11-1 and TRBJ2-3; 12 positions match TRBD2. CDR3 length equals 15 residues. The V gene's germline CDR1 is SGHAT and CDR2 FQDESV (reference sequence). Germline trimming cut 5 bases from V and 6 bases from J; bases unmatched to any gene: 6. CDR3: CASSRRLAGVDTQYF. In nucleotides, the CDR3 is TGTGCCAGCAGCCGACGACTAGCGGGAGTGGATACGCAGTATTTT.

This chain joins TRBV18 and TRBJ2-3, with unresolved D. Trimming took 2 bases from V and 0 from J, leaving 9 bases between them. Germline values: CDR1 KGHSH, CDR2 LQKENI. This CDR3 region has 15 residues. The DNA for the CDR3 is TGTGCCAGCTCACCAGTACTCTCTAGCACAGATACGCAGTATTTT. Its translation is CASSPVLSSTDTQYF.

The rearrangement links TRBV11-2 to TRBJ1-1; D is unresolved. Per the germline V gene, CDR1 is SGHAT and CDR2 is FQNNGV. Deletions cut 5 bases from V and 5 bases from J, with 15 bases between. The length of the CDR3 is 14 residues. The CDR3 loop reads CASSRRVVGTEAFF. The CDR3 nucleotides are TGTGCCAGCAGCCGTAGGGTCGTAGGGACTGAAGCTTTCTTT.

The chain combines TRBV9 with TRBJ1-1, with 8 positions matching TRBD1. V was pared by 4 bases and J by 5 bases, with 10 bases of the junction left unmatched. CDR1 and CDR2 from the germline V gene are SGDLS and YYNGEE. CDR3 length: 15 amino acids. The CDR3 coding sequence is TGTGCCAGCAGCAACCCGGGCAGGGGGCGAACTGAAGCTTTCTTT. This gives the protein CASSNPGRGRTEAFF.

The V gene is TRBV7-9, the J gene TRBJ1-3; 7 nucleotides match TRBD1. The CDR3 loop spans 15 amino acids. With V trimmed by 5 bases and J by 0 bases, 4 bases remained unmatched. From germline, CDR1 is SEHNR and CDR2 FQNEAQ (reference sequence). The CDR3 coding sequence is TGTGCCAGCAGCGAGGGACAGCGCTCTGGAAACACCATATATTTT. Encoded protein: CASSEGQRSGNTIYF.

This clone has only a few counts. This chain joins TRBV16 and TRBJ2-5; 8 nucleotides match TRBD2. The length of the CDR3 is 14 residues. Germline CDR1 and CDR2: KGHSY and FQNENV. J gave up 5 bases and V 5 bases, and 7 bases lay outside the gene matches. CDR3 sequence reads: CASSDFSGMETQYF. The CDR3 DNA sequence: TGTGCCAGCAGCGACTTTAGCGGGATGGAGACCCAGTACTTC.

The chain has TRBV28 and TRBJ2-1, with 7 bases identical to TRBD1. The CDR3 is 17 residues long. Trimming took 2 bases from V and 0 from J; bases not matched to a gene: 7. The germline gives CDR1 MDHEN, CDR2 SYDVKM. CDR3: CASSLETGDFSYNEQFF. CDR3 in DNA: TGTGCCAGCAGTTTAGAAACAGGGGATTTCTCCTACAATGAGCAGTTCTTC.